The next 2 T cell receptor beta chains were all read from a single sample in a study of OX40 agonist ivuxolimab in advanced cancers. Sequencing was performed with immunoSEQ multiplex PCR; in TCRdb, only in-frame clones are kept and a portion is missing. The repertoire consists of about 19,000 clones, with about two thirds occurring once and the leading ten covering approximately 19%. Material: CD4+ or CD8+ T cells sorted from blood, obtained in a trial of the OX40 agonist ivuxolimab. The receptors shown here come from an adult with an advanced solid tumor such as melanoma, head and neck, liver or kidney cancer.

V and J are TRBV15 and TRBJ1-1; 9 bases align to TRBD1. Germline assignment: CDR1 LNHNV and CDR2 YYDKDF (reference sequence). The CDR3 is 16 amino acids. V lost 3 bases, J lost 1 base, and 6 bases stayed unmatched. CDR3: CATSRGTGLRNTEAFF. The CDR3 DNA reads TGTGCCACCAGCAGGGGGACAGGGTTAAGGAACACTGAAGCTTTCTTT.

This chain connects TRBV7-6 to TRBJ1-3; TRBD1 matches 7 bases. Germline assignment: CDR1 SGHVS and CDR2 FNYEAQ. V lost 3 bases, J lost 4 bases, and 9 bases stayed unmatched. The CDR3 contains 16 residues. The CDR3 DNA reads TGTGCCAGCAGCTTCACCGAAGGGGGCACAGGAAACACCATATATTTT. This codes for CASSFTEGGTGNTIYF.